The present T cell receptor (beta chain) was sequenced within a study of blood T cell repertoires in COVID-19 (dated by TCRdb to between 2020 and 2021). Turning to the overall study: Samples covering the acute and convalescent phases of COVID-19 were provided by collaborators in the United States, Italy and Spain. The material from the prospective study consisted of cDNA or gDNA derived from T cells, B-cell-depleted T cells, or PBMCs. The repertoires were made available in a free public database intended to serve as a resource for research on the immune response to SARS-CoV-2. Where HLA class I and class II types were available, the types were taken from metadata supplied by the sample provider, not from assay-based typing. Sample metadata almost always included a de-identified subject ID, COVID-19 status, age in years and sex. The dataset comprised deeply sampled blood TCRbeta repertoires from subjects exposed to, actively infected with, or recovered from COVID-19. The samples were drawn from two sources: the first 160 participants of the ongoing ImmuneRACE study, and 1,254 subjects contributed by 6 global collaborators. The study at large found these results: The amount of clinical and demographic metadata varied by source and participant and was provided uncurated.

CDR1 and CDR2, looked up from the germline V gene (reference sequence), are MNHEY and SMNVEV. From the cysteine through the phenylalanine, the CDR3 covers 15 amino acids. The only DNA kept is the CDR3, 45 bases in frame from the first base. V sheds 3 bases and J sheds 0 bases, leaving 10 bases between their ends. TCRbeta CDR3 regions were amplified from genomic DNA using the immunoSEQ Assay, a bias-controlled multiplex PCR. The study's processing was this. The number of nucleated cells in each sample was estimated by amplification of reference gene primers within the assay. To quantify the absolute abundance of each unique TCRbeta CDR3 rearrangement, sequence reads were collapsed and filtered. For each sample, productive Simpson clonality was calculated as the square root of Simpson's diversity index across productive rearrangements. This is the immuneACCESS table as TCRdb keeps it, with only in-frame sequences that have V and J called. A part of the clones is gone; compared with another copy, unresolved V genes explain less than half, and the rest is unexplained. The D gene and trimming were derived from the DNA, and the V and J assignments and clone size from that table. Recorded for this sample are about 160,000 clones; 84% of them occurred a single time. The ten most abundant clones make up 15% to 20% of the sample.

The collaborating institutions used their own protocols to collect whole blood in K2EDTA tubes. For TCRbeta analysis, collaborator samples were shipped as frozen whole blood, as isolated PBMCs, or as DNA extracted from either sample type. This clone appeared a single time. There is no known antigen for this receptor. The record has no base qualities; no much larger clone is one base away. This sequence was found in a woman aged 80 or over with acute or convalescent COVID-19. Sequenced: peripheral blood. This sequence uses TRBV27 and TRBJ2-3, with the D gene too uncertain to name. The CDR3 amino acid sequence is: CASSLSDFSTDTQYF. The bases read TGTGCCAGCAGTTTGTCAGACTTCAGCACAGATACGCAGTATTTT.